Presented here are 3 T cell receptor beta chains from one specimen sequenced in a study of T cell responses to AZD1222 COVID-19 vaccine. TCRdb's table, derived via immunoSEQ multiplex PCR, lists solely in-frame clones and lacks some. The sample has 100,000 to 120,000 clones; 70% to 90% are singletons. This sample comprised peripheral blood, obtained on day 0 of AZD1222 vaccination. All receptors derive from an adult in good health.

This clone was counted between two and nine times. The junction does not match germline at one end; this may be a read error. This chain uses TRBV7-7 with TRBJ2-2, with 12 bases identical to TRBD2. The CDR3 loop spans 18 amino acids. Per germline, CDR1 SSHAT and CDR2 FNYEAQ (reference sequence). The CDR3 nucleotides are TGTGCTAGCAGCTTAGAGACTAGCGGGAGAGGTGACACCGGGGAGCTGTTTTTT. Translating gives CASSLETSGRGDTGELFF.

As DNA, the CDR3 is TGTGCCAGCAGCTTAGGACGGGAGACCCAGTACTTC. This gives the protein CASSLGRETQYF. The rearrangement joins TRBV7-8 to TRBJ2-5, with unresolved D. Germline assignment: CDR1 SGHVS and CDR2 FQNEAQ. There are 12 residues in the CDR3. Trimming took 1 base from V and 5 from J, leaving 5 bases between them.

The CDR3 coding sequence is TGTGCCAGCAGCAAATGGACTAGCGGGGTCGGGGAGACCCAGTACTTC. This encodes CASSKWTSGVGETQYF. The chain joins TRBV27 to TRBJ2-5; 12 nucleotides line up with TRBD2. The CDR3 runs 16 residues. Trimming took 6 bases from V and 5 from J; bases not matched to a gene: 10. CDR1 is MNHEY, CDR2 SMNVEV, per germline (reference sequence).